Many counts were recorded for the clone carrying this T cell receptor (beta chain). Its antigen is undetermined. This sample was included in a study of T cells in Graves' hyperthyroidism and ophthalmopathy. Across the study: Peripheral blood sampling occurred at initial diagnosis, before any treatment.

V was clipped by 5 bases and J by 4 bases; unmatched bases: 3. The CDR3 is made up of 13 amino acids. Germline assignment: CDR1 MNHEY and CDR2 SVGEGT. Diagnoses were made from clinical symptoms, serum measures (thyroxine and TRAb), thyroid ultrasound and orbital computed tomography. It was 8.5 to 10 ml of fresh peripheral blood that supplied the PBMCs. The CDR3 regions of TCR beta were amplified from RNA transcripts. First-round RT-PCR with HTBI primers amplified the TCR CDR3 region. Via MiXCR, TCRdb re-called the multiplex PCR reads, giving one row per CDR3 protein. The table records about 610,000 distinct CDR3 sequences, 14% to 15% of them present only once. Overall study results and limits: Blood samples included most of the expanded thyroid clonotypes exceeding 0.001.

The chain carries TRBV6-2 or TRBV6-3 and TRBJ2-3; 7 bases are shared with TRBD1. Sequenced sample: blood. This clonotype was obtained from a woman aged 40 to 55 with Graves' ophthalmopathy. DNA of the CDR3: TGTGCCAGCAGTCGGACAGGTTCAGATACGCAGTATTTT. Its translation is CASSRTGSDTQYF.